Listed here are 5 T cell receptor beta chains from one sample, sequenced in a study of T cell repertoires in cytomegalovirus infection. Their antigen targets remain unknown. TCRdb re-called the reads with MiXCR, one entry per CDR3 protein. The sample has about 890,000 distinct CDR3 sequences; 30% to 40% are singletons. Sequenced material: cultured CD8+ T cells from PBMCs, taken from culture after CMV antigen stimulation. The source is a human donor in good health (CMV status not recorded). Some clones in this sample may be carry-over from other donors' samples.

This clonotype was recorded many times. V and J are TRBV7-8 and TRBJ1-1; tentatively, D is TRBD1 (5 bases). The CDR3 loop spans 14 amino acids. Germline V lookup: CDR1 SGHVS, CDR2 FQNEAQ. V dropped 2 bases and J dropped 6 bases, with 13 bases sitting between them. The CDR3 sequence is CASSLTWGFPEAFF. The CDR3 DNA reads TGTGCCAGCAGCTTAACATGGGGGTTTCCTGAAGCTTTCTTT. The full variable domain, in which reference TRBV7-8 and TRBJ1-1 provide the parts outside the CDR3, is GAGVSQSPRYKVAKRGQDVALRCDPISGHVSLFWYQQALGQGPEFLTYFQNEAQLDKSGLPSDRFFAERPEGSVSTLKIQRTQQEDSAVYLCASSLTWGFPEAFFGQGTRLTVV.

V usage is TRBV11-2 and J usage is TRBJ2-3; 12 bases match TRBD2. Germline CDR1 SGHAT, CDR2 FQNNGV. Unmatched junction bases numbered 4, after V lost 5 bases and J lost 4 bases. CDR3 length equals 15 residues. The CDR3 DNA reads as TGTGCCAGCAGCCTATGGACTAGCGGGGCAGATACGCAGTATTTT. This sequence encodes CASSLWTSGADTQYF.

The chain joins TRBV12-3 or TRBV12-4 to TRBJ2-5; TRBD1 matches 8 bases. The CDR3 covers 14 residues. V lost 5 bases and J lost 4; bases outside the gene matches: 6. In DNA, the CDR3 is TGTGCCAGCAGTCAGACAGGGGTTCGAGAGACCCAGTACTTC. It translates to CASSQTGVRETQYF.

The chain employs TRBV19 and TRBJ2-7; 8 nucleotides line up with TRBD1. The V segment lost 5 bases and the J segment 5 bases; nucleotides outside the gene matches: 11. This CDR3 is 15 amino acids long. CDR1 and CDR2 from the germline V gene are LNHDA and SQIVND (reference sequence). In nucleotides, the CDR3 is TGTGCCAGTAGTTCCTGGGACAGGATGAACGACGAGCAGTACTTC. Protein: CASSSWDRMNDEQYF.

The chain couples TRBV9 to TRBJ1-1, with 10 positions matching TRBD1. Trimming removed 3 bases from V and 7 bases from J; junction bases left unmatched: 9. The germline CDR1 and CDR2 sequences are SGDLS and YYNGEE. The CDR3 is 15 amino acids. The CDR3 nucleotides read TGTGCCAGCAGCGATGGGGACAGGGGTTACGGTGAAGCTTTCTTT. Translation: CASSDGDRGYGEAFF.